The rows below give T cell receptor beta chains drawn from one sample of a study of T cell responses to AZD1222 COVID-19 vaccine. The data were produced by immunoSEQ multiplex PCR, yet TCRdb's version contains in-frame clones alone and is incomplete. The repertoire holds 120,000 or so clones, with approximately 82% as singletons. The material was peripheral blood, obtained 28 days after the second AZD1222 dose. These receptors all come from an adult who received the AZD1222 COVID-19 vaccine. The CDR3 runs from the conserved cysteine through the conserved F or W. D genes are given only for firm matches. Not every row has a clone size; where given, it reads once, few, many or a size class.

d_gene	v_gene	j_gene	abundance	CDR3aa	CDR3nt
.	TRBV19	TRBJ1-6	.	CASELGSGTYNSPLHF	TGTGCCAGTGAGCTGGGGTCCGGGACCTATAATTCACCCCTCCACTTT
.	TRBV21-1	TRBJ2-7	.	CASSKGIGYEQYF	TGTGCCAGCAGCAAAGGAATAGGGTACGAGCAGTACTTC
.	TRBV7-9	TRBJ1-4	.	CASSPEVGLFF	TGTGCCAGCAGCCCCGAGGTCGGACTGTTTTTT
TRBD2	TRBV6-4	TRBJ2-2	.	CASSDSAGGLAGELFF	TGTGCCAGCAGTGACTCGGCGGGGGGTTTAGCCGGGGAGCTGTTTTTT
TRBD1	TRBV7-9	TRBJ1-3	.	CASSLGPGQGSGNTIYF	TGTGCCAGCAGCTTAGGGCCGGGACAGGGCTCTGGAAACACCATATATTTT
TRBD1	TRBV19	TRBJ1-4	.	CASPDRVNEKLFF	TGTGCCAGTCCGGACAGGGTAAATGAAAAACTGTTTTTT
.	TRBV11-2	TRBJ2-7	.	CASSFRVWGSYEQYF	TGTGCCAGCAGCTTCAGGGTATGGGGAAGCTACGAGCAGTACTTC
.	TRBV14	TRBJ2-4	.	CASSQGRQTAKNIQYF	TGTGCCAGCAGCCAGGGTAGGCAGACGGCCAAAAACATTCAGTACTTC
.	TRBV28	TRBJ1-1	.	CASSLFPGMNTEAFF	TGTGCCAGCAGTTTATTCCCGGGGATGAACACTGAAGCTTTCTTT
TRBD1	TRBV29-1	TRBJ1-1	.	CSVEARGGKGEAFF	TGCAGCGTTGAGGCCAGGGGGGGGAAGGGTGAAGCTTTCTTT
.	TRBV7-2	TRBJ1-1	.	CASRREANTEAFF	TGTGCCAGCCGTCGGGAGGCAAACACTGAAGCTTTCTTT
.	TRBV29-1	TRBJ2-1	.	CSAKRSTSYNEQFF	TGCAGCGCCAAGCGGAGCACCTCCTACAATGAGCAGTTCTTC
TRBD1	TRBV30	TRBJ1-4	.	CAWRRGQANEKLFF	TGTGCCTGGAGGAGGGGGCAAGCTAATGAAAAACTGTTTTTT
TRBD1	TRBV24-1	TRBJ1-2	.	CATSEGQGAGGGYTF	TGTGCCACCAGTGAAGGACAGGGGGCCGGAGGCGGCTACACCTTC
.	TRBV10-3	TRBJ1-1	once	CATSDRTEAFF	TGTGCCACCTCCGACCGCACTGAAGCTTTCTTT
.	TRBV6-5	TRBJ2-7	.	CASSLLAGRNEQYF	TGTGCCAGCAGCTTACTGGCAGGGCGCAACGAGCAGTACTTC
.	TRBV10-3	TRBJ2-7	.	CAISETTDHIYF	TGTGCCATCAGTGAAACCACGGACCACATTTACTTC
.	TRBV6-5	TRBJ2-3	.	CASSYPGTDTQYF	TGTGCCAGCAGTTACCCCGGAACAGATACGCAGTATTTT
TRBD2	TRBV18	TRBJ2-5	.	CASSPSGGAQETQYF	TGTGCCAGCTCACCTAGCGGGGGGGCCCAAGAGACCCAGTACTTC
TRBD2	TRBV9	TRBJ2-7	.	CASSVAGGPYEQYF	TGTGCCAGCAGCGTAGCGGGGGGGCCTTACGAGCAGTACTTC
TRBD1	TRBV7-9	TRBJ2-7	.	CASSPRTGRIYEQYF	TGTGCCAGCAGCCCCAGGACAGGTCGAATCTACGAGCAGTACTTC
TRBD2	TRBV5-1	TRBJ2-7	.	CASSSTRTSGGTYEQYF	TGCGCCAGCAGCTCTACACGGACTAGCGGGGGGACCTACGAGCAGTACTTC
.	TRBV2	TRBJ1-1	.	CASIDRNTEAFF	TGTGCCAGCATAGACAGGAACACTGAAGCTTTCTTT
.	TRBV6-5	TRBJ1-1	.	CASRLQENTEAFF	TGTGCCAGCAGGCTACAGGAGAACACTGAAGCTTTCTTT
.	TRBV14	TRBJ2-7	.	CASSQASYEQYF	TGTGCCAGCAGCCAAGCCAGCTACGAGCAGTACTTC
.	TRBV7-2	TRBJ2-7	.	CASSLIGYEQYF	TGTGCCAGCAGCTTAATCGGGTACGAGCAGTACTTC
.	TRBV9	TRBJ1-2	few	CASSVATSANYGYTF	TGTGCCAGCAGCGTAGCGACATCCGCTAACTATGGCTACACCTTC
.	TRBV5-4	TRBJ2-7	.	CASSIDRGEQYF	TGTGCCAGCAGTATAGACAGAGGCGAGCAGTACTTC
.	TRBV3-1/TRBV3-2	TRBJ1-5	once	CASSQETGRQPQHF	TGTGCCAGCAGCCAAGAAACCGGGAGGCAGCCCCAGCATTTT
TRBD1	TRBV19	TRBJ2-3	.	CASSPRGQGTDTQYF	TGTGCCAGTAGTCCCCGAGGACAGGGAACAGATACGCAGTATTTT
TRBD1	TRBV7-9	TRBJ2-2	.	CASSLSGQGPGELFF	TGTGCCAGCAGCCTTTCTGGACAGGGACCCGGGGAGCTGTTTTTT
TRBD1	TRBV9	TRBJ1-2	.	CASSPLGTGVNGYTF	TGTGCCAGCAGCCCCCTTGGGACAGGGGTTAATGGCTACACCTTC
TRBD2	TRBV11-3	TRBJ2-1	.	CASSYSSGVYSNEQFF	TGTGCCAGCAGCTACTCGAGCGGGGTGTACAGTAATGAGCAGTTCTTC
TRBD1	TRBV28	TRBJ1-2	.	CASSLSGTGANYGYTF	TGTGCCAGCAGTTTATCTGGGACAGGAGCTAACTATGGCTACACCTTC
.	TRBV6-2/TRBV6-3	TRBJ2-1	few	CASSYGDSRYYNEQFF	TGTGCCAGCAGTTACGGGGACTCTAGATATTACAATGAGCAGTTCTTC
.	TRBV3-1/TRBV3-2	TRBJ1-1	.	CASSPLGMNTEAFF	TGTGCCAGCAGCCCCTTAGGTATGAACACTGAAGCTTTCTTT
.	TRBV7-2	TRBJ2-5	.	CASSFRGTPRRETQYF	TGTGCCAGCAGCTTTCGAGGGACACCCCGGCGAGAGACCCAGTACTTC
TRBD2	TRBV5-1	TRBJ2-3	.	CASSGGGGTDTQYF	TGCGCCAGCAGTGGTGGGGGGGGCACAGATACGCAGTATTTT
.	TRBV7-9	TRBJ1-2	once	CASSLGKGPAGGYTF	TGTGCCAGCAGCTTAGGGAAGGGACCCGCGGGGGGCTACACCTTC
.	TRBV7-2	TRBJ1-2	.	CASSLASGRANYGYTF	TGTGCCAGCAGCTTAGCTTCAGGAAGGGCTAACTATGGCTACACCTTC
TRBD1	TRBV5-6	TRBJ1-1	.	CASSRQGWTEAFF	TGTGCCAGCAGCCGACAGGGGTGGACTGAAGCTTTCTTT
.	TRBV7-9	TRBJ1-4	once	CASSLGGGQPGAEKLFF	TGTGCCAGCAGCTTAGGTGGAGGACAGCCCGGGGCTGAAAAACTGTTTTTT
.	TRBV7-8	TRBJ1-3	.	CASSLWLSGSLNTIYF	TGTGCCAGCAGCTTATGGCTGAGCGGGTCCTTAAACACCATATATTTT
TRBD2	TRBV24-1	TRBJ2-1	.	CATSDVLAGGNNEQFF	TGTGCCACCAGTGATGTACTAGCGGGGGGAAACAATGAGCAGTTCTTC
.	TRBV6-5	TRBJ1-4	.	CASRGSGLEKLFF	TGTGCCAGCAGAGGGTCTGGACTGGAAAAACTGTTTTTT